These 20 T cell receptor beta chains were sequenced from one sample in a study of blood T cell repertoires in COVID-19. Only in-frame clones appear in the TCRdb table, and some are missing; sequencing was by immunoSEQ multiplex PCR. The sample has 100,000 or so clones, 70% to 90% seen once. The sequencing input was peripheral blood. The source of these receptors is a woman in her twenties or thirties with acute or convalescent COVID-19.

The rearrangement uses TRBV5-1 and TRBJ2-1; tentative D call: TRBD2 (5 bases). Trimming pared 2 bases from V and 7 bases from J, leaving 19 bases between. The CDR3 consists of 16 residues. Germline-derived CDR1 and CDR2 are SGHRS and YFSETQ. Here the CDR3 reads CASSFEEGPRRNEQFF. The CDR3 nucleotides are TGCGCCAGCAGCTTCGAAGAAGGGCCGCGGAGGAATGAGCAGTTCTTC.

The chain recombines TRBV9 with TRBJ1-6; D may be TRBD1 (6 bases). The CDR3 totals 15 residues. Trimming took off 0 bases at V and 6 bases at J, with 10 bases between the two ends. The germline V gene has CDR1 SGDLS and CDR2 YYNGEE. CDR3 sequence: CASSVEGQPNSPLHF. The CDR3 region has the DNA TGTGCCAGCAGCGTAGAAGGACAGCCTAATTCACCCCTCCACTTT.

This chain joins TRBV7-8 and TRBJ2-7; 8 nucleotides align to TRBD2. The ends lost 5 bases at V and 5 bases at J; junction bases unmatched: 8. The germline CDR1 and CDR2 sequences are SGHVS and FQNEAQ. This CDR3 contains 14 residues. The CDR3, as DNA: TGTGCCAGCAGCCGTAGCGGGGTGGGGGACGAGCAGTACTTC. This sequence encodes CASSRSGVGDEQYF. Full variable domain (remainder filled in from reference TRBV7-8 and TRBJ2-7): GAGVSQSPRYKVAKRGQDVALRCDPISGHVSLFWYQQALGQGPEFLTYFQNEAQLDKSGLPSDRFFAERPEGSVSTLKIQRTQQEDSAVYLCASSRSGVGDEQYFGPGTRLTVT.

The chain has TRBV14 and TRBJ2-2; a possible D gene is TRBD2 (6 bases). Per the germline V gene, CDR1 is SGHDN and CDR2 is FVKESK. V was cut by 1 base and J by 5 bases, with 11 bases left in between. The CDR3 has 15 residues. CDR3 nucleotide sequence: TGTGCCAGCAGCCAAGTCGTAGCGGATACCGGGGAGCTGTTTTTT. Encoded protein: CASSQVVADTGELFF.

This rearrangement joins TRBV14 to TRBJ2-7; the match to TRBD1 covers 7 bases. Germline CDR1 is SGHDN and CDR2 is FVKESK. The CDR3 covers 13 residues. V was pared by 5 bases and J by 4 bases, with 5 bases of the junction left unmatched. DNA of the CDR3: TGTGCCAGCAGCATGACAGGGTGGTACGAGCAGTACTTC. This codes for CASSMTGWYEQYF.

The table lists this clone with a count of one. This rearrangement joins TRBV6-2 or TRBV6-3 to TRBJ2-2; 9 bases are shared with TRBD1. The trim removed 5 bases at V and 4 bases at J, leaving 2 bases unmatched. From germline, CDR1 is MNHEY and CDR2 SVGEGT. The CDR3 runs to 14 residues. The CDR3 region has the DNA TGTGCCAGCAGTCCACAGGGGGCCACCGGGGAGCTGTTTTTT. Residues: CASSPQGATGELFF.

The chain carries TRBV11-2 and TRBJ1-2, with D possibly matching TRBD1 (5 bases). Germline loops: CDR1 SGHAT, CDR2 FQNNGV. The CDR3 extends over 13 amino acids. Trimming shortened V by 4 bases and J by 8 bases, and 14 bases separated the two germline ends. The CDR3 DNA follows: TGTGCCAGCAGCTCCCTCCGACAGAAGGGCTACACCTTC. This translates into CASSSLRQKGYTF.

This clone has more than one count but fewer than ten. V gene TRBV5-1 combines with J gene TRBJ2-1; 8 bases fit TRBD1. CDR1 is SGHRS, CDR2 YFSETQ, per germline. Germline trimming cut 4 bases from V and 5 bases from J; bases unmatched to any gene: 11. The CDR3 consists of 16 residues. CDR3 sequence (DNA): TGCGCCAGCAGCCTGGTGACAGGGGAAGGGGACAATGAGCAGTTCTTC. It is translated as CASSLVTGEGDNEQFF.

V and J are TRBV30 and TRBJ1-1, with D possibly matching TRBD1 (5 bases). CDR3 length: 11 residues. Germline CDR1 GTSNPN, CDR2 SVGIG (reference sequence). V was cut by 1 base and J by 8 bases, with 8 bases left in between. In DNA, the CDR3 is TGTGCCTGGAGTGACGGGGGGGAAGCTTTCTTT. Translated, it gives CAWSDGGEAFF.

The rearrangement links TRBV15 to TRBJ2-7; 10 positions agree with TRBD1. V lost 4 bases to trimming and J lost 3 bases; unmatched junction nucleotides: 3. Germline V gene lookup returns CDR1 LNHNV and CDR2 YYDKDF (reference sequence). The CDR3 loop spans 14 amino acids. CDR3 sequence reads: CATSKDRGLYEQYF. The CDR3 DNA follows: TGTGCCACCAGCAAAGACAGGGGGCTCTACGAGCAGTACTTC.

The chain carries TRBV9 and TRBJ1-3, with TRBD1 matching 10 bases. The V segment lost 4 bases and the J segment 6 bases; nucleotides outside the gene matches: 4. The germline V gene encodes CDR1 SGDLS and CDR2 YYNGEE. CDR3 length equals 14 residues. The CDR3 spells CASSPGTGENTIYF. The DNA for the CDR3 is TGTGCCAGCAGCCCCGGGACAGGGGAAAACACCATATATTTT.

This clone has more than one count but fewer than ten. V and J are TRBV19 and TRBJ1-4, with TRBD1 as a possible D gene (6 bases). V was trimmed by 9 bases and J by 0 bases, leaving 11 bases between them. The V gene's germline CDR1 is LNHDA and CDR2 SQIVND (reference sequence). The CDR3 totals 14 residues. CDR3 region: CARTTGPTNEKLFF. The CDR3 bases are TGTGCCAGGACCACAGGGCCAACTAATGAAAAACTGTTTTTT.

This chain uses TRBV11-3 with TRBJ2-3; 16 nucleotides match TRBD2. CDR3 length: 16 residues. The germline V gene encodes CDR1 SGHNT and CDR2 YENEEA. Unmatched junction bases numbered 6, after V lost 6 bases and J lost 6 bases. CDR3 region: CASSPRGLAGGDTQYF. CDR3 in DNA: TGTGCCAGCAGTCCCCGGGGACTAGCGGGGGGGGATACGCAGTATTTT.

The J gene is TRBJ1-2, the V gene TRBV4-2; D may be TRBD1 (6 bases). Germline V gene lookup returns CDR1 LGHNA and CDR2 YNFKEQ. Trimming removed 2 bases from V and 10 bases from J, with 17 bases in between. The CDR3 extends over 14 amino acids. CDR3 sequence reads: CASSQLSTGTNYTF. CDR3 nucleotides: TGTGCCAGCAGCCAACTATCGACAGGAACCAACTACACCTTC.

The CDR3 bases are TGTGCCAGCAGTTTGGACCCCCGGGGTCTGGTTTATGGCTACACCTTC. This codes for CASSLDPRGLVYGYTF. The chain is built from TRBV28 and TRBJ1-2, with D hard to call. CDR1 and CDR2 (germline): MDHEN, SYDVKM. Trimming left V 3 bases short and J 5 bases short, with 19 bases between. CDR3 length: 16 residues.

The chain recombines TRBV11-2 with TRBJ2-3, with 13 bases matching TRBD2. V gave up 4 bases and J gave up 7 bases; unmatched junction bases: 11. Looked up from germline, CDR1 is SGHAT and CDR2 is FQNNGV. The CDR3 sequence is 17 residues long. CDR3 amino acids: CASSSYGTSGARNTQYF. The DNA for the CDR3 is TGTGCCAGCAGCTCCTATGGGACTAGCGGGGCTAGGAATACGCAGTATTTT.

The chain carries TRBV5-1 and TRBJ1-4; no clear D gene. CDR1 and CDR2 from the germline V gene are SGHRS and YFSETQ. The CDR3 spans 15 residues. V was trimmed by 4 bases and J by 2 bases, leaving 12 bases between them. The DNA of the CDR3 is TGCGCCAGCAGCCCCATCGGGAAGACTAATGAAAAACTGTTTTTT. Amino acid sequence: CASSPIGKTNEKLFF.

The CDR3 sequence: CSASFPNQPQHF. The CDR3, as DNA: TGCAGTGCTAGTTTCCCAAATCAGCCCCAGCATTTT. The chain uses TRBV20-1 and TRBJ1-5; D remains ambiguous. V was cut by 3 bases and J by 4 bases, with 7 bases left in between. Looked up from germline, CDR1 is DFQATT and CDR2 is SNEGSKA (reference sequence). CDR3 length: 12 amino acids.

In DNA form, the CDR3 reads TGTGCCAGCAGGAAACAGGTTATAGCCAATCAGCCCCAGCATTTT. As protein: CASRKQVIANQPQHF. The J gene is TRBJ1-5, the V gene TRBV28, with D perhaps TRBD1 (5 bases). Germline V gives CDR1 MDHEN, CDR2 SYDVKM. CDR3 length: 15 amino acids. Trimming took 6 bases from V and 3 from J, leaving 15 bases between them. Filled out from reference TRBV28 and TRBJ1-5, the complete variable domain reads DVKVTQSSRYLVKRTGEKVFLECVQDMDHENMFWYRQDPGLGLRLIYFSYDVKMKEKGDIPEGYSVSREKKERFSLILESASTNQTSMYLCASRKQVIANQPQHFGDGTRLSIL.

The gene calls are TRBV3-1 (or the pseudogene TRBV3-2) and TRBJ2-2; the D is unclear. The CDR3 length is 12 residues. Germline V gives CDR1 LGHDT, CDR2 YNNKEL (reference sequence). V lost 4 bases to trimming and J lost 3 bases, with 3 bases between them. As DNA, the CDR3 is TGTGCCAGCAGCCCCTACACCGGGGAGCTGTTTTTT. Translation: CASSPYTGELFF.